The entry below gives a single T cell receptor (beta chain) sequence along with its context. The antigen is not known. An end of the junction does not agree with germline; a read error may underlie this. The data originate from a study of chemoradiotherapy in HPV16-positive cancers. Study-wide background: Two HPV16-positive patients' cells yielded candidate HPV-specific clones and common motifs. Study findings and constraints: Non-HPV-specific T cells did not expand in tumors during treatment, whereas candidate HPV-specific clones and E7-related motifs did.

Repertoires were sampled repeatedly during chemoradiotherapy. TCRdb's table, derived via immunoSEQ multiplex PCR, lists solely in-frame clones and lacks some. The table lists 1,200 or so clones, more than 80% of them singletons. The CDR3 spans 12 residues. CDR1 and CDR2 from the germline V gene are SGDLS and YYNGEE. Sequenced material: tumor tissue, taken from a patient who underwent chemoradiotherapy. This TCR came from a human donor with HPV-associated anogenital cancer. V usage is TRBV9 and J usage is TRBJ1-1; 7 bases fit TRBD1. This CDR3 is CASSARIPGQLF. The DNA of the CDR3 is TGTGCCAGCAGCGCCCGAATTCCGGGACAGCTGTTT.